This section outlines one T cell receptor (beta chain) sequence together with its context. The data were obtained in a study of T cell responses to AZD1222 COVID-19 vaccine. Sequencing used immunoSEQ multiplex PCR; TCRdb keeps in-frame clones, though not all of them. Of around 120,000 clones in the sample, around 90% are singletons; the top ten hold approximately 3%. Sequencing used peripheral blood, obtained on day 0 of AZD1222 vaccination. The receptor comes from an adult in good health.

The DNA of the CDR3 is TGCAGCGTTGACTGGGCATCAGCTAACTATGGCTACACCTTC. The encoded protein is CSVDWASANYGYTF. The rearrangement uses TRBV29-1 and TRBJ1-2, with no clear D. CDR3 size: 14 residues. CDR1 and CDR2 from the germline V gene are SQVTM and ANQGSEA. V was clipped by 3 bases and J by 0 bases, with 11 bases between them.